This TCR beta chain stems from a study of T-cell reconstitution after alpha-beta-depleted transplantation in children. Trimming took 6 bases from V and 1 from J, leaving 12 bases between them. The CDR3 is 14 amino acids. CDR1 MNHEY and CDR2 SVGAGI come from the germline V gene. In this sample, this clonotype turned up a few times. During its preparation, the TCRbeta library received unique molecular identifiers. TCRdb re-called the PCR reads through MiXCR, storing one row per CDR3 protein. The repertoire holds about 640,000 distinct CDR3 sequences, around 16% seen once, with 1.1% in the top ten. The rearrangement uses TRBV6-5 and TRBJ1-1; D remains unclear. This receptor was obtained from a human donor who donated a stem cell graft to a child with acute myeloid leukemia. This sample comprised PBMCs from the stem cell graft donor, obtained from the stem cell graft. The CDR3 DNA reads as TGTGCCAGCAGCCCCGACCTATGGAACACTGAAGCTTTCTTT. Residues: CASSPDLWNTEAFF.